The T cell receptor delta chain described here comes from a study of gamma-delta T cells after stem cell transplantation (dated by TCRdb to 2016 to 2017). The library was produced with RT-PCR. Sequencing relied on an Illumina MiSeq. Public reads were reanalyzed in TCRdb with CATT, and rows carrying the same DNA were merged afterwards. The sample has approximately 1,500 delta-chain clones on record, 1.5% to 2% of them singletons. Jointly, the top ten make up approximately 70% of the sample. CDR1 and CDR2 are drawn from the germline V gene: GEAIGNYY, EKD. The CDR3 holds 18 amino acids from the cysteine to the phenylalanine. Only the CDR3 DNA is retained, 54 bases long and in frame from the first base. Remarks on this clone: The clone's antigen remains unknown. Since a far larger clone is one base different, this is likely a read error. Other DNA sequences of this sample code for an identical CDR3.

This TCR was recovered from a human donor. It is not recorded whose cells these are; they may come from a transplant donor. The source material was gamma-delta T cells. The rearrangement joined TRDV2 to TRDJ3; 11 nucleotides in the junction match TRDD3. The DNA sequence is as follows: TGTGCCTGTGACACGGCTGGGGGATACTCCTGGGACACCCGACAGATGTTCTTC. This yields the protein CACDTAGGYSWDTRQMFF.